A selection of T cell receptor beta chains follows, all from one sample in a study of beta chain features in type 1 diabetes. The method was immunoSEQ multiplex PCR; TCRdb's version includes in-frame clones alone and lacks a portion of them. The profile shows 200,000 to 250,000 clones, approximately 10% of them singletons. Sequenced sample: central memory CD4+ T cells from blood. These receptors were collected from a man aged 18 to 30 in good health. Both conserved end residues are part of each CDR3. The D gene is left open where the match is weak. Expanded clones get a size class; other rows say once, few or many, or leave the size out.

v_gene	d_gene	abundance	j_gene	CDR3nt	CDR3aa
TRBV5-4	-	-	TRBJ2-7	TGTGCCAGCAGCTTGGGAGGCCAGTTATCCTACGAGCAGTACTTC	CASSLGGQLSYEQYF
TRBV15	-	few	TRBJ2-7	TGTGCCACCAGCAGAGAGTTTGGTGGGGGCGAGCAGTACTTC	CATSREFGGGEQYF
TRBV5-4	-	-	TRBJ2-3	TGTGCCAGCAGCTTGGTAGCTAGCCCCCTCTTCCCAGATACGCAGTATTTT	CASSLVASPLFPDTQYF
TRBV18	TRBD1	-	TRBJ1-1	TGTGCCAGCTCACCATCCAAAACAGGGGGCACTGAAGCTTTCTTT	CASSPSKTGGTEAFF
TRBV7-2	-	-	TRBJ2-1	TGTGCCAGCAGCTCGGACGGGTACAATGAGCAGTTCTTC	CASSSDGYNEQFF
TRBV9	-	many	TRBJ2-1	TGTGCCAGCAGCGTAGAACTCCACAATGAGCAGTTCTTC	CASSVELHNEQFF
TRBV7-2	-	-	TRBJ2-1	TGTGCCAGCAGCGCCCGGGAGAGGGGGGAGCAGTTCTTC	CASSARERGEQFF
TRBV7-9	-	-	TRBJ1-1	TGTGCCAGCAGCTTAGGGGAGGAGACTGAAGCTTTCTTT	CASSLGEETEAFF
TRBV13	TRBD2	-	TRBJ2-1	TGTGCCAGCAGCTTCCGGGACTACCGAATTGAGCAGTTCTTC	CASSFRDYRIEQFF
TRBV2	-	few	TRBJ2-3	TGTGCCAGCAGTAGTGCCGAACCGAGCACAGATACGCAGTATTTT	CASSSAEPSTDTQYF
TRBV2	TRBD2	few	TRBJ2-5	TGTGCCAGCAGTGATGGGCTAGCGGGAGCAGAGACCCAGTACTTC	CASSDGLAGAETQYF
TRBV29-1	TRBD2	-	TRBJ2-3	TGCAGCGTTGGGGGAACTTGGACTAGCGGGAGGCCTACGCAGTATTTT	CSVGGTWTSGRPTQYF
TRBV2	-	many	TRBJ2-5	TGTGCCACCGCAGCCGGGGATTCGGGAGAGACCCAGTACTTC	CATAAGDSGETQYF
TRBV7-8	TRBD1	few	TRBJ2-7	TGTGCCAGCAGCGCCCGACAGGGGCTGTCCTACGAGCAGTACTTC	CASSARQGLSYEQYF
TRBV5-5	-	many	TRBJ2-1	TGTGCCAGCAGCTTGGATTCGTTAGTGGGCGAGCAGTTCTTC	CASSLDSLVGEQFF
TRBV10-3	-	-	TRBJ1-1	TGTGCCATCAGTGAGTCGGGGGGCACGGCTGAAGCTTTCTTT	CAISESGGTAEAFF
TRBV29-1	-	-	TRBJ2-7	TGCAGCGTTGAAACAGGTTCCTACGAGCAGTACTTC	CSVETGSYEQYF
TRBV5-4	-	-	TRBJ2-3	TGTGCCAGCAGGGACGGGACCTCAACGTCCACAGATACGCAGTATTTT	CASRDGTSTSTDTQYF
TRBV30	-	-	TRBJ2-7	TGTGCCTGGGGTCTAGCCTACGAGCAGTACTTC	CAWGLAYEQYF
TRBV5-1	-	-	TRBJ2-1	TGCGCCAGCCAACGAGGCGGGAACTCCTACAATGAGCAGTTCTTC	CASQRGGNSYNEQFF
TRBV10-3	-	-	TRBJ2-5	TGTGCCATCAGTGAGACAGCTCAAGAGACCCAGTACTTC	CAISETAQETQYF
TRBV14	-	many	TRBJ2-6	TGTGCCAGCAGCCAAGGTTCGACAAGGCAATACTTCTCTGGGGCCAACGTCCTGACTTTC	CASSQGSTRQYFSGANVLTF
TRBV7-9	-	few	TRBJ2-2	TGTGCCAGCAGCCCCGGGACCAACACCGGGGAGCTGTTTTTT	CASSPGTNTGELFF
TRBV28	-	-	TRBJ2-6	TGTGCCAGCAGTTTCCCGTGGGGGCCCAGGGCCAACGTCCTGACTTTC	CASSFPWGPRANVLTF
TRBV18	-	-	TRBJ2-3	TGTGCCAGCTCACCACAGCATCAGGCAGATACGCAGTATTTT	CASSPQHQADTQYF
TRBV28	TRBD1	many	TRBJ1-5	TGTGCCAGCAGGCCATGGGGACAGGGAAACAATCAGCCCCAGCATTTT	CASRPWGQGNNQPQHF